This T cell receptor beta chain was identified in a study of early T cells in non-severe SARS-CoV-2 infection. General study points: In VDJdb matching, anti-spike CD8 responses were favored while private and CD4 specificities went missing.

The CDR3 has 14 residues. V trimming: 3 bases; J trimming: 10 bases; junction bases outside the gene matches: 4. The germline CDR1 and CDR2 sequences are KGHSH and LQKENI. A few counts support this clonotype. The antigen is undetermined. The TCR library protocol was used to attach unique molecular identifiers. These identifiers were attached to individual cDNA molecules. TCRdb re-analysed the 5' RACE reads in MiXCR, keeping a single row per CDR3 protein. The sample includes 69,000 or so distinct CDR3 sequences, roughly a tenth of them seen just once. The source of this sequence is an adult who was a healthcare worker with PCR-confirmed SARS-CoV-2 infection or an uninfected control (not recorded which). Sequencing was carried out using whole blood. The genes are TRBV18 and TRBJ1-6, with 9 positions matching TRBD1. CDR3: CASSPGQGQSPLHF. The DNA of the CDR3 is TGTGCCAGCTCACCCGGACAGGGGCAATCACCCCTCCACTTT.